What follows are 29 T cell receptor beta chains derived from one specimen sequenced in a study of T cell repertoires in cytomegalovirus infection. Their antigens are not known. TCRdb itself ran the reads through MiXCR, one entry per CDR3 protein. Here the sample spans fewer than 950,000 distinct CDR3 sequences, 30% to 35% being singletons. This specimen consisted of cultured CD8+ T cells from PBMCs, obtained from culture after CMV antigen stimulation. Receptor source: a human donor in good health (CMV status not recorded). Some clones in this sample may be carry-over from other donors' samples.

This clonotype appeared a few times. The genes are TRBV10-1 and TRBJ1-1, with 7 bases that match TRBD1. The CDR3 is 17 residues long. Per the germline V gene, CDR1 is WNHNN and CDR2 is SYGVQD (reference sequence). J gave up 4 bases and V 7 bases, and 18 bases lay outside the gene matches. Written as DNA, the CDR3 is TGCGCCAGCACCCTCCCTTTGAACTACAGGGGTGGCACTGAAGCTTTCTTT. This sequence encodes CASTLPLNYRGGTEAFF.

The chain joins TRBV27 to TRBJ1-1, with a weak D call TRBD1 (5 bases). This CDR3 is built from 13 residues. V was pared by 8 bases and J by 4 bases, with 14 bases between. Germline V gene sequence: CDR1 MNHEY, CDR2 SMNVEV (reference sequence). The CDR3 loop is CASGGARGTEAFF. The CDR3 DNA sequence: TGTGCCAGCGGGGGAGCTCGAGGCACTGAAGCTTTCTTT.

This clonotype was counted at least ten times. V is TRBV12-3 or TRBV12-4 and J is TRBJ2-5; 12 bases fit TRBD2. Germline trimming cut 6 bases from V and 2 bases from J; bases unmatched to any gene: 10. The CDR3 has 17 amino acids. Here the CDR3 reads CASRTGTSGLGQETQYF. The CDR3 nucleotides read TGTGCCAGCAGAACCGGGACTAGCGGGCTTGGACAAGAGACCCAGTACTTC.

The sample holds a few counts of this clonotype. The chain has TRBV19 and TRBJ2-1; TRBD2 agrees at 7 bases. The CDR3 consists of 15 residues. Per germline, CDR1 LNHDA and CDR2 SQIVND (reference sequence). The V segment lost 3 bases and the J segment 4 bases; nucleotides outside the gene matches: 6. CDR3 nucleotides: TGTGCCAGTAGTATCCGGCGGGGGAAATACAATGAGCAGTTCTTC. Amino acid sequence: CASSIRRGKYNEQFF.

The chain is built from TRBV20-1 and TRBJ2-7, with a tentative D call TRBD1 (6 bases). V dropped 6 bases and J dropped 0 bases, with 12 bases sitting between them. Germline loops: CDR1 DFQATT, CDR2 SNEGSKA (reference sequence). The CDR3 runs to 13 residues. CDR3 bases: TGCAGTGCCCCGGACAGCAGCTCCTACGAGCAGTACTTC. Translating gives CSAPDSSSYEQYF.

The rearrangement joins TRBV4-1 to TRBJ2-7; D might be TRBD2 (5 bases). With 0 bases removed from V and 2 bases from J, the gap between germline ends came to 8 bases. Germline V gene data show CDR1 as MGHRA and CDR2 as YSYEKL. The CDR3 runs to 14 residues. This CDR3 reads CASSQEPGTYEQYV. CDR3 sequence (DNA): TGCGCCAGCAGCCAAGAACCGGGAACCTACGAGCAGTACGTC.

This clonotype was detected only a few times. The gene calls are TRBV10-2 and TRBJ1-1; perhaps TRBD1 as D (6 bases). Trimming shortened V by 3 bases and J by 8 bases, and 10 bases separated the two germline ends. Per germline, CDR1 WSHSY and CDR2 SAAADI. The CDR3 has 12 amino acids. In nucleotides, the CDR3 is TGCGCCAGCAGTGACCCAGGACAGGAAGCTTTCTTT. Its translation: CASSDPGQEAFF.

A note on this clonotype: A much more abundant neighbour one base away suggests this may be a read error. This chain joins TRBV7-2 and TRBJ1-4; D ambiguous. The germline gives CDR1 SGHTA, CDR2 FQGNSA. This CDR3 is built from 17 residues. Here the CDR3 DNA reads TGTGCCAGCAGGCAACCCGGGAGCTCACATGCTAATGAAGAACTGTTTTTT. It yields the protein CASRQPGSSHANEELFF.

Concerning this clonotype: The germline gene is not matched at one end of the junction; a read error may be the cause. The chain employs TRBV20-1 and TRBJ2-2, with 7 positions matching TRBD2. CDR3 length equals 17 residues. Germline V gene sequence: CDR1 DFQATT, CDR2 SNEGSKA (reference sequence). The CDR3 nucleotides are TGCAGTACTAGCTTCCCTCGTGTGCGGGGGATCACCGGGGAGCTGTTTTTT. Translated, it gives CSTSFPRVRGITGELFF.

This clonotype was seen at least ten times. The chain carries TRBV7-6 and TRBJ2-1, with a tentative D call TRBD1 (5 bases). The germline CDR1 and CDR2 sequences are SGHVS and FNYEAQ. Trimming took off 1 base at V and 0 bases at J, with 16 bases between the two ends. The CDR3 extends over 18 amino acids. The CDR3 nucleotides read TGTGCCAGCAGCTTAGGGGGCGGTTATCTTAGCTCCTACAATGAGCAGTTCTTC. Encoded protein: CASSLGGGYLSSYNEQFF.

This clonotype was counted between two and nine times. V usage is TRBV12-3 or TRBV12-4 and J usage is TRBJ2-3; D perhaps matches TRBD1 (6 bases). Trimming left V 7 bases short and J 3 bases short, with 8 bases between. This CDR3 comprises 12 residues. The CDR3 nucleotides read TGTGCCAGCAACCAGGGGACAGATACGCAGTATTTT. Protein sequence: CASNQGTDTQYF.

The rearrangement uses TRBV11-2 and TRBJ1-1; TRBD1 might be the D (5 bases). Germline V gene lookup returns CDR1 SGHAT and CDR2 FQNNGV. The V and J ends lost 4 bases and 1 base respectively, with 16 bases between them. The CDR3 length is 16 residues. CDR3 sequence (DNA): TGTGCCAGCAGCTCGTGGGGGGTGGGGGGGAACACTGAAGCTTTCTTT. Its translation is CASSSWGVGGNTEAFF.

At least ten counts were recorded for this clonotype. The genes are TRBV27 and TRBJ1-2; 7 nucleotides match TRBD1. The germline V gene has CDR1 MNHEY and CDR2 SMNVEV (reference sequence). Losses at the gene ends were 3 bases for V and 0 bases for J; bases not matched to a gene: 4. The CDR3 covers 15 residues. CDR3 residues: CASSFGQGANYGYTF. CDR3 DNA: TGTGCCAGCAGTTTCGGGCAGGGGGCTAACTATGGCTACACCTTC.

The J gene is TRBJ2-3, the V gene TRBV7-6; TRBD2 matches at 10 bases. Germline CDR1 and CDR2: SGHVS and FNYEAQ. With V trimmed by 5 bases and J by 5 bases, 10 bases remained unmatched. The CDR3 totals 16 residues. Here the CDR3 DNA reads TGTGCCAGCAGCCGGCGGACTAGCGGTTTCAAAGATACGCAGTATTTT. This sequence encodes CASSRRTSGFKDTQYF.

The CDR3 reads CATSLWEGANQPQHF. The CDR3 DNA reads as TGCGCCACCTCCCTTTGGGAGGGGGCCAATCAGCCCCAGCATTTT. The gene calls are TRBV4-1 and TRBJ1-5; 7 positions agree with TRBD1. V trimming: 10 bases; J trimming: 3 bases; junction bases outside the gene matches: 12. Germline CDR1 and CDR2: MGHRA and YSYEKL. This CDR3 is 15 amino acids long.

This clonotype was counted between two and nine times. The CDR3 is CASSEGWGGTSTDTQYF. CDR3 DNA: TGTGCCAGCAGTGAGGGTTGGGGGGGTACTAGCACAGATACGCAGTATTTT. The rearrangement joins TRBV2 to TRBJ2-3; 7 nucleotides align to TRBD2. The trim removed 3 bases at V and 0 bases at J, leaving 9 bases unmatched. CDR3 size: 17 residues. Germline-derived CDR1 and CDR2 are SNHLY and FYNNEI.

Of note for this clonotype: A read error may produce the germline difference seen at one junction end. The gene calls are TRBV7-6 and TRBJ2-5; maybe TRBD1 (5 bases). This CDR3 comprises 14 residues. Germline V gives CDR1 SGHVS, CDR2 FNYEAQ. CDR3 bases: TGTGCTAGCAGCGAGAAGGGGCGCGTGGAGACCCAGTACTTC. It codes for CASSEKGRVETQYF.

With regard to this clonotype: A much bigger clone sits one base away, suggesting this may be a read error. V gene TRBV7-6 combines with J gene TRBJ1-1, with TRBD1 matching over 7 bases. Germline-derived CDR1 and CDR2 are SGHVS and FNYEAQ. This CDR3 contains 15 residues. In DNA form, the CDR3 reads TGTGTCAGCAGCCCGGAGACAGGGCGGGCAACTGAAGCTTTCTTT. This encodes CVSSPETGRATEAFF. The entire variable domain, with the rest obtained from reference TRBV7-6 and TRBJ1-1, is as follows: GAGVSQSPRYKVTKRGQDVALRCDPISGHVSLYWYRQALGQGPEFLTYFNYEAQQDKSGLPNDRFSAERPEGSISTLTIQRTEQRDSAMYRCVSSPETGRATEAFFGQGTRLTVV.

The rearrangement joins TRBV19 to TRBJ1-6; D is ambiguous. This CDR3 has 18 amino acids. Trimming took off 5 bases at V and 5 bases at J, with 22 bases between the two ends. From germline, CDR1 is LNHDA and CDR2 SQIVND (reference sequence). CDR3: CASSHRAPARRDNSPLHF. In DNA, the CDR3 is TGTGCCAGTAGTCACCGGGCTCCAGCCCGCCGAGATAATTCACCCCTCCACTTT.

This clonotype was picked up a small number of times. CDR3 sequence (DNA): TGTGCCAGCAGCCAAGCCCCTTTTGGACAGAACTTCAATCAGCCCCAGCATTTT. Its translation is CASSQAPFGQNFNQPQHF. This chain uses TRBV3-1 with TRBJ1-5, with a tentative D call TRBD1 (6 bases). V shed 1 base and J shed 3 bases, with 19 bases lying between them. CDR1 LGHDT and CDR2 YNNKEL come from the germline V gene (reference sequence). The CDR3 runs to 18 residues.

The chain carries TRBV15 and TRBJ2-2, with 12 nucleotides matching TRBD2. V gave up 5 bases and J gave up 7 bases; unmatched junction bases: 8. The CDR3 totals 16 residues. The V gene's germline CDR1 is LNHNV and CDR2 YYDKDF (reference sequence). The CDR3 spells CATSDRLAGDLGELFF. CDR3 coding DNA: TGTGCCACCAGCGATCGACTAGCGGGGGACCTCGGGGAGCTGTTTTTT.

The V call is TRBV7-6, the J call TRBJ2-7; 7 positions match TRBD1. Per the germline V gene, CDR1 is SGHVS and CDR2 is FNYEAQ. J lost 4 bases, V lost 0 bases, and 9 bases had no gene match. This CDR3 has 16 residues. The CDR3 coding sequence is TGTGCCAGCAGCTTAGCGTCGACGAGGGGGCGGTACGAGCAGTACTTC. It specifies CASSLASTRGRYEQYF. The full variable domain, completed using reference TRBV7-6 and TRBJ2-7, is GAGVSQSPRYKVTKRGQDVALRCDPISGHVSLYWYRQALGQGPEFLTYFNYEAQQDKSGLPNDRFSAERPEGSISTLTIQRTEQRDSAMYRCASSLASTRGRYEQYFGPGTRLTVT.

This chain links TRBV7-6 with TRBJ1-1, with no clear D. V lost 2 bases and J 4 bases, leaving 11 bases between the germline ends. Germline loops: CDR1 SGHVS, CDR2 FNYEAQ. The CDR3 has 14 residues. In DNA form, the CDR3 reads TGTGCCAGCAGCTTAATATGGGTGGGCACTGAAGCTTTCTTT. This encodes CASSLIWVGTEAFF.

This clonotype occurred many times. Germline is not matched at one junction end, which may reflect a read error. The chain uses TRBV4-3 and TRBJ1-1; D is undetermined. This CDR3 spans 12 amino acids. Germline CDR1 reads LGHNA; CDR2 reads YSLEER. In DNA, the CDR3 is TGTGCCAGCAGCCCCGATGGCACTGAAGCTTTCTTT. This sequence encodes CASSPDGTEAFF.

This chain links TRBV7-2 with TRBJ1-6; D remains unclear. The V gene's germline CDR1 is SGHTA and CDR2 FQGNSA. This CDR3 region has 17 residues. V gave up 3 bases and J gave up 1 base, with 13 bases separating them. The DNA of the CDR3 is TGTGCCAGCAGCTTTAGAAACCAAGGATCCTATAATTCACCCCTCCACTTT. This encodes CASSFRNQGSYNSPLHF.

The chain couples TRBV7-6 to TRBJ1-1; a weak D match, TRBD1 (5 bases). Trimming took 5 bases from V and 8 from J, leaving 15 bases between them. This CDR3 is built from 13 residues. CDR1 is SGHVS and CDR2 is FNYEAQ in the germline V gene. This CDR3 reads CASSQTGVSEAFF. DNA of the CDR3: TGTGCCAGCAGCCAAACGGGGGTCTCAGAAGCTTTCTTT.

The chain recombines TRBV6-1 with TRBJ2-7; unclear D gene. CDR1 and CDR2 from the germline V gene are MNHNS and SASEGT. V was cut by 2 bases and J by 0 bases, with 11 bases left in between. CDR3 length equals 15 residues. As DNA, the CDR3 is TGTGCCAGCAGTGAAAATCCGTACCCCTCCTACGAGCAGTACTTC. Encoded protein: CASSENPYPSYEQYF.

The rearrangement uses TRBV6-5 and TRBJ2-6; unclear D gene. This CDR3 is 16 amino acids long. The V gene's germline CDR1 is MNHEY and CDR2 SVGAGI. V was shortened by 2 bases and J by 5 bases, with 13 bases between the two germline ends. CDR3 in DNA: TGTGCCAGCAGTTACGGTCAGTCGGAATGGGCCAACGTCCTGACTTTC. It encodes CASSYGQSEWANVLTF.

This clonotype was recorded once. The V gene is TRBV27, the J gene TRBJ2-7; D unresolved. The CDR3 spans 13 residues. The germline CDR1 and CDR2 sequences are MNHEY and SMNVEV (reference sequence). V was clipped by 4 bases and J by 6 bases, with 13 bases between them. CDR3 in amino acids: CASSSEVWSEQYF. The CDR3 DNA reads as TGTGCCAGCAGTTCCGAGGTCTGGTCCGAGCAGTACTTC.